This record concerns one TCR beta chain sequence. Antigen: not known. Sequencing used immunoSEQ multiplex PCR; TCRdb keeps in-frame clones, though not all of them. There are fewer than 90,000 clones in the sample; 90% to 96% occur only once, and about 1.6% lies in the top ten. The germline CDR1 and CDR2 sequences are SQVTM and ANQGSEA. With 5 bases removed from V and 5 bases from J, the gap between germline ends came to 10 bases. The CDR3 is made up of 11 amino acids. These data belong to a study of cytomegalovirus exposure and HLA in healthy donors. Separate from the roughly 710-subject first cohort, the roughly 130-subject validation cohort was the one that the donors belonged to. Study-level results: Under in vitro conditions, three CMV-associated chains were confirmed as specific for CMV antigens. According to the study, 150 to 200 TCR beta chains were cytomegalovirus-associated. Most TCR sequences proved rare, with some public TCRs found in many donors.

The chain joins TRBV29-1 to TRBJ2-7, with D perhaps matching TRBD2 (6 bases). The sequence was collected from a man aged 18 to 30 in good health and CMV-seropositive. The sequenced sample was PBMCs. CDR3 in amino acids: CSVSGANEQYF. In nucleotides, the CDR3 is TGCAGCGTTTCGGGAGCTAACGAGCAGTACTTC.